These T cell receptor beta chains were read from a single sample in a study of T-cell memory formation after mild COVID-19. TCRdb reanalysed the 5' RACE reads using MiXCR and keeps one entry per CDR3 protein. The data show hundreds of thousands of distinct CDR3 sequences, with about 18% seen just once and 12% held by the top ten. What was sequenced was PBMCs or a T cell subset sorted from them (not recorded which). These receptors all stem from an adult woman who had mild COVID-19 (a few samples of this study predate the infection). Cell type and time point are not known. Both conserved end residues are trimmed from each CDR3. Clone size is not always given. Where it is, it says once, few, many or a class for expanded clones.

abundance: NA
len: 14
v_gene: TRBV29-1
j_gene: TRBJ2-1
CDR3aa: SAGTERSTEGNEQF

abundance: few
len: 18
v_gene: TRBV4-3
j_gene: TRBJ2-3
CDR3aa: ASSLPPLGTSGEGTDTQY

abundance: NA
len: 11
v_gene: TRBV7-2
j_gene: TRBJ1-2
CDR3aa: ASSFGTGSGYT

abundance: NA
len: 13
v_gene: TRBV12-3/TRBV12-4
j_gene: TRBJ1-2
CDR3aa: ASSHTGQGAGGYT

abundance: few
len: 11
v_gene: TRBV15
j_gene: TRBJ2-5
CDR3aa: ATSPRQRQSAY

abundance: NA
len: 14
v_gene: TRBV7-8
j_gene: TRBJ2-2
CDR3aa: ASSSLAGVNTGELF

abundance: few
len: 11
v_gene: TRBV27
j_gene: TRBJ1-5
CDR3aa: ASSEYSNQPQH

abundance: NA
len: 13
v_gene: TRBV5-1
j_gene: TRBJ2-4
CDR3aa: ASSRGTDTKNIQY

abundance: NA
len: 17
v_gene: TRBV19
j_gene: TRBJ1-5
CDR3aa: ASSPILPGRTYSNQPQH

abundance: many
len: 14
v_gene: TRBV24-1
j_gene: TRBJ2-3
CDR3aa: ATSDRTASSTDTQY

abundance: many
len: 11
v_gene: TRBV11-2
j_gene: TRBJ2-5
CDR3aa: ASSPRLQETQY

abundance: many
len: 13
v_gene: TRBV7-8
j_gene: TRBJ1-3
CDR3aa: ASSRSAGVGNTIY

abundance: few
len: 14
v_gene: TRBV27
j_gene: TRBJ2-1
CDR3aa: ASSRRPGQGQDEQF

abundance: NA
len: 12
v_gene: TRBV5-4
j_gene: TRBJ1-5
CDR3aa: ASSTFGGYQPQH

abundance: few
len: 13
v_gene: TRBV5-6
j_gene: TRBJ2-7
CDR3aa: ASSTSGSEFYEQY

abundance: NA
len: 11
v_gene: TRBV24-1
j_gene: TRBJ1-2
CDR3aa: ATSGPENYGYT

abundance: NA
len: 12
v_gene: TRBV7-6
j_gene: TRBJ2-3
CDR3aa: ASSTAEREDTQY

abundance: NA
len: 11
v_gene: TRBV5-1
j_gene: TRBJ1-2
CDR3aa: ASSLVSAYGYT

abundance: NA
len: 15
v_gene: TRBV7-6
j_gene: TRBJ2-2
CDR3aa: ASSLFSLGRDTGELF

abundance: few
len: 11
v_gene: TRBV29-1
j_gene: TRBJ2-5
CDR3aa: SADRDSKETQY

abundance: few
len: 13
v_gene: TRBV7-9
j_gene: TRBJ2-1
CDR3aa: ASSYLAGLHNEQF

abundance: NA
len: 12
v_gene: TRBV24-1
j_gene: TRBJ2-1
CDR3aa: ATSAERSYNEQF

abundance: NA
len: 13
v_gene: TRBV5-1
j_gene: TRBJ1-2
CDR3aa: ASSLDGQLNYGYT

abundance: few
len: 17
v_gene: TRBV24-1
j_gene: TRBJ2-5
CDR3aa: ATSNPLGGGGESQETQY

abundance: NA
len: 15
v_gene: TRBV6-6
j_gene: TRBJ2-7
CDR3aa: ASSSPGDSGSGYEQY

abundance: NA
len: 13
v_gene: TRBV5-1
j_gene: TRBJ2-7
CDR3aa: ASSLGRGTRNEQY

abundance: NA
len: 10
v_gene: TRBV6-5
j_gene: TRBJ1-1
CDR3aa: ASSPGGGSAF

abundance: NA
len: 10
v_gene: TRBV9
j_gene: TRBJ2-5
CDR3aa: ASSTSRGLLE

abundance: NA
len: 13
v_gene: TRBV4-1
j_gene: TRBJ2-3
CDR3aa: ASSRILRSTDTQY

abundance: NA
len: 16
v_gene: TRBV2
j_gene: TRBJ1-5
CDR3aa: ASGGLVVAGSSNQPQH

abundance: NA
len: 13
v_gene: TRBV19
j_gene: TRBJ2-7
CDR3aa: ASSIGQGLSYEQY

abundance: NA
len: 13
v_gene: TRBV7-7
j_gene: TRBJ1-3
CDR3aa: ASISSRKLGNTIY

abundance: NA
len: 14
v_gene: TRBV21-1
j_gene: TRBJ2-7
CDR3aa: ASSKFPGTATYEQY

abundance: few
len: 12
v_gene: TRBV9
j_gene: TRBJ1-5
CDR3aa: ASSGGGVGEPQH

abundance: many
len: 12
v_gene: TRBV20-1
j_gene: TRBJ2-3
CDR3aa: SADTSDNTDTQY

abundance: few
len: 13
v_gene: TRBV11-2
j_gene: TRBJ1-1
CDR3aa: ASSTTTGGNTEAF

abundance: NA
len: 11
v_gene: TRBV7-8
j_gene: TRBJ2-2
CDR3aa: AIETENTGELF

abundance: many
len: 12
v_gene: TRBV7-3
j_gene: TRBJ2-2
CDR3aa: ASSMDRGPGELF

abundance: NA
len: 13
v_gene: TRBV12-3/TRBV12-4
j_gene: TRBJ1-1
CDR3aa: ASSLIGQGTTEAF

abundance: few
len: 15
v_gene: TRBV6-2/TRBV6-3
j_gene: TRBJ1-2
CDR3aa: ASSATQAFAHVDGYT

abundance: many
len: 12
v_gene: TRBV12-3/TRBV12-4
j_gene: TRBJ2-3
CDR3aa: ASSRQGFTDTQY

abundance: few
len: 11
v_gene: TRBV29-1
j_gene: TRBJ1-1
CDR3aa: SVDSDTNTEAF

abundance: NA
len: 11
v_gene: TRBV6-2/TRBV6-3
j_gene: TRBJ2-1
CDR3aa: ASSYIRYNEQF

abundance: NA
len: 13
v_gene: TRBV2
j_gene: TRBJ1-2
CDR3aa: ASSPRQAGYYGYT

abundance: NA
len: 14
v_gene: TRBV24-1
j_gene: TRBJ2-1
CDR3aa: ATSKLGTGYPGEQF

abundance: NA
len: 12
v_gene: TRBV20-1
j_gene: TRBJ2-2
CDR3aa: SAGRGHGTGELF

abundance: NA
len: 20
v_gene: TRBV4-3
j_gene: TRBJ2-7
CDR3aa: ASSQSFDWRSVKQAPSYEQY

abundance: NA
len: 12
v_gene: TRBV7-3
j_gene: TRBJ2-6
CDR3aa: ASSPSPGANVLT

abundance: few
len: 15
v_gene: TRBV2
j_gene: TRBJ1-6
CDR3aa: ASSEYRGSSYNSPLH

abundance: few
len: 13
v_gene: TRBV20-1
j_gene: TRBJ1-5
CDR3aa: SAPTERNSNQPQH

abundance: NA
len: 10
v_gene: TRBV5-1
j_gene: TRBJ2-1
CDR3aa: ASSLGQGGLV

abundance: many
len: 11
v_gene: TRBV12-3/TRBV12-4
j_gene: TRBJ2-7
CDR3aa: ASNLQGSREQY

abundance: NA
len: 12
v_gene: TRBV20-1
j_gene: TRBJ1-1
CDR3aa: SARPTGLPRLAF

abundance: few
len: 16
v_gene: TRBV27
j_gene: TRBJ1-3
CDR3aa: ASSSSRTGQNSGNTIY

abundance: NA
len: 11
v_gene: TRBV4-2
j_gene: TRBJ2-1
CDR3aa: ASSQVREREQF

abundance: NA
len: 12
v_gene: TRBV7-2
j_gene: TRBJ1-2
CDR3aa: TSLSGPGHYGYT

abundance: many
len: 13
v_gene: TRBV7-9
j_gene: TRBJ2-3
CDR3aa: ASSPPGLHTDTQY

abundance: few
len: 14
v_gene: TRBV7-6
j_gene: TRBJ1-3
CDR3aa: ASSLGSKSSGNTIY

abundance: few
len: 12
v_gene: TRBV7-2
j_gene: TRBJ2-7
CDR3aa: ASRLAGVYLEQY